This T cell receptor beta chain appears in the sequencing data of a study of blood T cell repertoires in COVID-19. Generated by immunoSEQ multiplex PCR, the TCRdb table keeps only in-frame clones and is missing some. The sample records approximately 300,000 clones, around 85% being singletons. Trimming cost V 6 bases and J 8 bases; bases outside gene matches: 6. This CDR3 spans 14 amino acids. Germline values: CDR1 LNHDA, CDR2 SQIVND (reference sequence). The age range of participants was 18 to 89 years, with residence in 20 to 25 US areas. This rearrangement joins TRBV19 to TRBJ1-4; 10 bases fit TRBD1. The receptor was derived from a woman aged 25 to 45 who had been exposed to COVID-19. The sequenced sample consisted of PBMCs or T cells enriched from blood (not recorded which). CDR3 sequence reads: CASRTGTGEEKLFF. CDR3 nucleotides: TGTGCCAGTAGAACCGGGACAGGGGAAGAAAAACTGTTTTTT.